A single T cell receptor beta chain is shown here with its context. What it recognizes is unknown. This sample is part of a study of CD8+ T cells in alopecia areata. Across the study: It was oral tofacitinib, at 5 to 10 mg twice daily, that treated patients received. Overall study results and limits: Tofacitinib yielded significantly lower scalp clonality and fewer expanded CD8+ clones among the top 100. With one nonresponder, baseline CD8+ expansion's link to response remains uncertain.

Treatment in this sample: oral pan-JAK inhibitor, 5-10 mg twice daily. Sequencing used cDNA as its template, made by extracting RNA and reverse transcribing it. Method: immunoSEQ multiplex PCR; TCRdb's copy keeps in-frame clones and lacks some. The sample includes under 350,000 clones, nearly 60% of them seen just once. V shed 0 bases and J shed 12 bases, with 26 bases lying between them. The CDR3 loop spans 17 amino acids. The germline CDR1 and CDR2 sequences are MNHEY and SMNVEV (reference sequence). The specimen was CD4+ T cells sorted from blood, collected at week 24, from a patient treated with tofacitinib. This TCR was recovered from a human donor with alopecia areata. The chain couples TRBV27 to TRBJ1-1; D is possibly TRBD1 (6 bases). CDR3 loop: CASSLSLGATQGGSTFF. The CDR3 DNA reads as TGTGCCAGCAGTTTATCCCTTGGGGCGACACAGGGCGGTTCGACTTTCTTT.